This T cell receptor (beta chain) emerged from a study of cytomegalovirus exposure and HLA in healthy donors. For the study at large: Most genotyped donors, over 70% of about 430, had Caucasian-associated genetic ancestry.

The CDR3 runs 19 residues. CDR1 is SGHTA and CDR2 is FQGNSA in the germline V gene. V was clipped by 4 bases and J by 7 bases; unmatched bases: 19. When sampled, the donors appeared nominally healthy, though they likely had unrecorded immune exposures. Primers: 60 Vbeta forward and 13 Jbeta reverse. Libraries were prepared by immunoSEQ multiplex PCR; TCRdb keeps only in-frame clonotypes and omits some of them. The sample data list roughly 190,000 clones. The receptor comes from a man aged 30-40 years in good health and CMV-seronegative. The sequenced sample was PBMCs. The rearrangement uses TRBV7-2 and TRBJ2-1; TRBD2 matches 10 bases. For the CDR3, the DNA is TGTGCCAGCAGCTCCCCCTGGGGTAGCGGGGGGTCCTCTCGTAATGAGCAGTTCTTC. This codes for CASSSPWGSGGSSRNEQFF.